The TCR beta chain under discussion was sequenced for a study of OX40 agonist ivuxolimab in advanced cancers. The wider study: Earlier treatment with anti-PD-1, anti-PD-L1 or anti-CTLA-4 was permitted, and around 43% had received some. Overall study results and limits: Among T cells, CD8+ cells averaged more expanded clones than CD4+ cells. Certain nonresponders likewise exhibited a low normalized T-cell clonal expansion.

Profiling relied on immunoSEQ multiplex PCR, and the TCRdb table lists in-frame clones only, not all of them. The sample yields 90,000 or so clones, about 92% seen once. V was clipped by 0 bases and J by 5 bases, with 10 bases between them. The CDR3 runs 15 residues. Looked up from germline, CDR1 is LGHNA and CDR2 is YNFKEQ. As for this clone: No antigen is known for it.

The TCR was taken from an adult with an advanced solid tumor such as melanoma, head and neck, liver or kidney cancer. This chain joins TRBV4-2 and TRBJ1-4; D ambiguous. The specimen was CD4+ or CD8+ T cells sorted from blood, collected in a trial of the OX40 agonist ivuxolimab. DNA of the CDR3: TGTGCCAGCAGCCAAGAGTTGGGTTCCAATGAAAAACTGTTTTTT. This translates into CASSQELGSNEKLFF.